One sample yielded the 24 T cell receptor beta chains listed below, sequenced in a study of T cell responses to AZD1222 COVID-19 vaccine. TCRdb's copy holds only in-frame clones and misses some; the assay was immunoSEQ multiplex PCR. The table shows about 160,000 clones, with roughly 90% occurring only once. The source was peripheral blood, collected 28 days after the second AZD1222 dose. These receptors originate from an adult who received the AZD1222 COVID-19 vaccine.

The genes are TRBV6-2 or TRBV6-3 and TRBJ2-1; D remains ambiguous. The CDR3 has 11 residues. Trimming removed 3 bases from V and 10 bases from J, with 7 bases in between. Germline CDR1 reads MNHEY; CDR2 reads SVGEGT. CDR3 residues: CASSYHVEQFF. CDR3 bases: TGTGCCAGCAGTTATCACGTGGAGCAGTTCTTC.

The gene calls are TRBV7-2 and TRBJ1-2, with D hard to call. Germline values: CDR1 SGHTA, CDR2 FQGNSA. V lost 1 base, J lost 4 bases, and 10 bases lay in between. The CDR3 sequence is 14 residues long. The CDR3 DNA follows: TGTGCCAGCAGCTTAGATTCCGAAGTCTATGGCTACACCTTC. Its translation: CASSLDSEVYGYTF.

This clone was observed a few times. The chain uses TRBV6-2 or TRBV6-3 and TRBJ1-1; D remains ambiguous. Germline CDR1 is MNHEY and CDR2 is SVGEGT. The V and J ends lost 2 bases and 0 bases respectively, with 13 bases between them. This CDR3 region has 16 residues. Here the CDR3 DNA reads TGTGCCAGCAGTTACCGGAATGGACCGTTGAACACTGAAGCTTTCTTT. This translates into CASSYRNGPLNTEAFF.

This chain joins TRBV18 and TRBJ1-2; D call uncertain. V was trimmed by 5 bases and J by 0 bases, leaving 4 bases between them. This CDR3 is 12 amino acids long. Germline-derived CDR1 and CDR2 are KGHSH and LQKENI. The DNA of the CDR3 is TGTGCCAGCTCATTGGCTAACTATGGCTACACCTTC. Amino acids: CASSLANYGYTF.

This rearrangement joins TRBV6-9 to TRBJ1-3, with D unresolved. The CDR3 contains 11 residues. The V and J ends lost 8 bases and 6 bases respectively, with 8 bases between them. CDR1 and CDR2 from the germline V gene are MNHGY and SVAAGI. CDR3 protein: CASFYVNTIYF. CDR3 DNA sequence: TGTGCCAGCTTTTACGTAAACACCATATATTTT.

The V gene is TRBV20-1, the J gene TRBJ1-5; TRBD1 is a possible D gene (5 bases). The CDR3 is 13 residues long. Germline V CDR1 and CDR2: DFQATT, SNEGSKA (reference sequence). The germline V and J ends were trimmed by 3 bases and 8 bases, with 14 bases remaining between them. The DNA for the CDR3 is TGCAGTGCTAGTACAGGATTATCGGAGCCCCAGCATTTT. Its translation is CSASTGLSEPQHF.

This clone appeared a single time. This chain uses TRBV10-3 with TRBJ1-6; no definite D call. This CDR3 contains 16 residues. The V gene's germline CDR1 is ENHRY and CDR2 SYGVKD. V lost 0 bases and J 0 bases, leaving 6 bases between the germline ends. The CDR3 region is CAISESQSSYNSPLHF. The CDR3, as DNA: TGTGCCATCAGTGAGTCCCAGAGCTCCTATAATTCACCCCTCCACTTT.

This chain joins TRBV30 and TRBJ1-4, with no clear D. The CDR3 spans 11 residues. V was pared by 1 base and J by 16 bases, with 13 bases between. Germline CDR1 reads GTSNPN; CDR2 reads SVGIG (reference sequence). The DNA for the CDR3 is TGTGCCTGGAGTGGGATAGCCGATAGGTTTTTT. Protein: CAWSGIADRFF.

The rearrangement links TRBV15 to TRBJ2-7; D uncertain. V dropped 0 bases and J dropped 3 bases, with 12 bases sitting between them. The CDR3 is 15 residues long. Germline V gives CDR1 LNHNV, CDR2 YYDKDF (reference sequence). The CDR3 spells CATSREGGNLYEQYF. Here the CDR3 DNA reads TGTGCCACCAGCAGAGAGGGTGGGAACCTCTACGAGCAGTACTTC.

The rearrangement joins TRBV6-4 to TRBJ1-2, with D perhaps TRBD1 (5 bases). Looked up from germline, CDR1 is MRHNA and CDR2 is SNTAGT. Trimming removed 4 bases from V and 3 bases from J, with 12 bases in between. CDR3 length: 14 amino acids. The CDR3 is CASSASEGHYGYTF. The CDR3 DNA follows: TGTGCCAGCAGTGCCTCCGAGGGGCACTATGGCTACACCTTC.

V usage is TRBV30 and J usage is TRBJ2-2; no firm D call. Germline V lookup: CDR1 GTSNPN, CDR2 SVGIG (reference sequence). Trimming took 6 bases from V and 3 from J, leaving 17 bases between them. The CDR3 is 15 residues long. The CDR3 is CACSLGKAYTGELFF. CDR3 coding DNA: TGTGCCTGTTCTTTGGGGAAGGCTTACACCGGGGAGCTGTTTTTT.

This clone came up many times. This chain uses TRBV4-1 with TRBJ2-5; D is unresolved. The CDR3 covers 11 residues. Germline CDR1 MGHRA, CDR2 YSYEKL. V was trimmed by 4 bases and J by 1 base, leaving 1 base between them. The chain's CDR3 is CASSLQETQYF. CDR3 in DNA: TGCGCCAGCAGCCTCCAAGAGACCCAGTACTTC.

The V and J genes are TRBV6-5 and TRBJ1-4; D is uncertain. There are 11 residues in the CDR3. Germline CDR1 and CDR2: MNHEY and SVGAGI. The V end was cut by 6 bases, the J end by 6 bases, with 5 bases between. In DNA, the CDR3 is TGTGCCAGCAGGATAGATGAAAAACTGTTTTTT. It specifies CASRIDEKLFF.

The chain recombines TRBV6-1 with TRBJ1-1; TRBD1 might be the D (5 bases). From germline, CDR1 is MNHNS and CDR2 SASEGT. Trimming took off 4 bases at V and 3 bases at J, with 18 bases between the two ends. The CDR3 is 16 amino acids. The CDR3 here is CASSVGVGGTYTEAFF. The CDR3 DNA follows: TGTGCCAGCAGTGTTGGAGTTGGGGGGACCTACACTGAAGCTTTCTTT.

This chain joins TRBV13 and TRBJ1-3; D gene unclear. CDR1 PRHDT and CDR2 FYEKMQ come from the germline V gene (reference sequence). V dropped 0 bases and J dropped 4 bases, with 10 bases sitting between them. There are 15 residues in the CDR3. The CDR3 here is CASSLGRLLGNTIYF. CDR3 DNA sequence: TGTGCCAGCAGCTTAGGTCGATTATTAGGAAACACCATATATTTT.

The chain employs TRBV27 and TRBJ1-2, with 10 bases matching TRBD1. Germline CDR1 is MNHEY and CDR2 is SMNVEV (reference sequence). The CDR3 consists of 16 residues. The V and J ends lost 6 bases and 2 bases, in that order; junction bases with no gene match: 9. The CDR3 is CASRFDRDRGNYGYTF. The CDR3 DNA is TGTGCCAGCAGATTCGATCGGGACAGGGGAAACTATGGCTACACCTTC.

V is TRBV18 and J is TRBJ2-7; no reliable D call. This CDR3 has 14 amino acids. Per the germline V gene, CDR1 is KGHSH and CDR2 is LQKENI. The germline V and J ends were trimmed by 3 bases and 0 bases, with 9 bases remaining between them. The CDR3 loop is CASSPQFPSYEQYF. CDR3 nucleotide sequence: TGTGCCAGCTCACCGCAGTTTCCCTCCTACGAGCAGTACTTC.

The V call is TRBV6-2 or TRBV6-3, the J call TRBJ2-2; D not resolved. Looked up from germline, CDR1 is MNHEY and CDR2 is SVGEGT. This CDR3 has 14 residues. The ends were cut back, 6 bases at V and 4 bases at J, with 12 bases in the middle. CDR3 coding DNA: TGTGCCAGCAGCCCCAATATACCCACCGGGGAGCTGTTTTTT. It codes for CASSPNIPTGELFF.

The rearrangement joins TRBV19 to TRBJ2-1, with a weak D call TRBD1 (5 bases). CDR3 length: 16 residues. Trimming stripped 3 bases from V and 2 bases from J, with 14 bases between. CDR1 and CDR2 from the germline V gene are LNHDA and SQIVND (reference sequence). This CDR3 reads CASSISTETAYNEQFF. DNA of the CDR3: TGTGCCAGTAGTATCTCGACAGAAACTGCCTACAATGAGCAGTTCTTC.

The chain has TRBV5-1 and TRBJ2-3; 10 bases match TRBD2. Trimming took 0 bases from V and 2 from J; bases not matched to a gene: 3. Germline CDR1 reads SGHRS; CDR2 reads YFSETQ. This CDR3 has 16 amino acids. The CDR3 is CASSLGTSGYTDTQYF. In DNA, the CDR3 is TGCGCCAGCAGCTTGGGGACTAGCGGATACACAGATACGCAGTATTTT.

The chain carries TRBV5-4 and TRBJ1-6, with 9 bases identical to TRBD1. CDR3 size: 18 residues. V shed 0 bases and J 7 bases; nucleotides not matched to a gene: 11. Germline V gene data show CDR1 as SGHNT and CDR2 as YYREEE (reference sequence). The DNA of the CDR3 is TGTGCCAGCAGCTTGGCGGGCGCCGGGACAGGGAGAAATTCACCCCTCCACTTT. This translates into CASSLAGAGTGRNSPLHF.

The sample holds one count of this clone. The sample contains more than one DNA sequence encoding this CDR3. The chain couples TRBV3-1 (or the pseudogene TRBV3-2) to TRBJ1-5, with D unclear. The V end was cut by 1 base, the J end by 4 bases, with 11 bases between. The V gene's germline CDR1 is LGHDT and CDR2 YNNKEL (reference sequence). The CDR3 sequence is 15 residues long. The CDR3 reads CASSQGAGRNQPQHF. CDR3 DNA: TGTGCCAGCAGCCAAGGAGCGGGTCGGAATCAGCCCCAGCATTTT.

The chain has TRBV6-5 and TRBJ2-7; tentative D call: TRBD2 (5 bases). Germline V gives CDR1 MNHEY, CDR2 SVGAGI. Deletions cut 2 bases from V and 3 bases from J, with 14 bases between. This CDR3 spans 15 amino acids. CDR3 in amino acids: CASSYRPSGVYEQYF. CDR3 sequence (DNA): TGTGCCAGCAGTTACAGACCATCCGGGGTCTACGAGCAGTACTTC.

This sequence joins TRBV5-4 and TRBJ2-5; TRBD1 aligns across 8 bases. Germline CDR1 reads SGHNT; CDR2 reads YYREEE (reference sequence). Trimming took 0 bases from V and 5 from J; bases not matched to a gene: 9. The CDR3 extends over 16 amino acids. CDR3: CASSLALGQGRETQYF. As DNA, the CDR3 is TGTGCCAGCAGCTTGGCCCTAGGACAGGGACGGGAGACCCAGTACTTC.